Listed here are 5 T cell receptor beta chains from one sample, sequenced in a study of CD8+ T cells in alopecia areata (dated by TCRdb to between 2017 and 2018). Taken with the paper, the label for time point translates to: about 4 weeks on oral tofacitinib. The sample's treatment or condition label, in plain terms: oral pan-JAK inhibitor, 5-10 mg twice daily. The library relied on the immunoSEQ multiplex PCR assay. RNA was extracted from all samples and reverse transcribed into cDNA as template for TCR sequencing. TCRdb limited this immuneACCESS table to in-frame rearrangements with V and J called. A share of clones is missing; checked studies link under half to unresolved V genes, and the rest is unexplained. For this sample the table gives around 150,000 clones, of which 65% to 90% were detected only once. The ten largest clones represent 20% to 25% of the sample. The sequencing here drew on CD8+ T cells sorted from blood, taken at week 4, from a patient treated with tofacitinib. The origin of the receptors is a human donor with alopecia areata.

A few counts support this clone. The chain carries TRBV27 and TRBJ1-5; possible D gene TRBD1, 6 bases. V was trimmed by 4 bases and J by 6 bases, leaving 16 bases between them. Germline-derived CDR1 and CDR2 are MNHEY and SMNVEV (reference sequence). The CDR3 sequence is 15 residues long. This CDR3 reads CASSSVYRVSQPQHF. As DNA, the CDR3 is TGTGCCAGCAGTTCGGTATACAGGGTGAGTCAGCCCCAGCATTTT.

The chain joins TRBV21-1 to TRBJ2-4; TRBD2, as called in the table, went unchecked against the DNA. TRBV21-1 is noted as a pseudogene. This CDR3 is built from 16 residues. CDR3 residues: CASSIREVLAKNIQYF. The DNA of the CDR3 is TGTGCCAGCAGCATTCGGGAGGTTTTAGCCAAAAACATTCAGTACTTC.

Here the CDR3 reads CASSTGQKQETQYF. CDR3 nucleotides: TGTGCCAGCAGTACCGGACAGAAGCAAGAGACCCAGTACTTC. The V gene is TRBV6-5, the J gene TRBJ2-5; the D gene is possibly TRBD1 (6 bases). CDR1 is MNHEY, CDR2 SVGAGI, per germline. With 5 bases removed from V and 2 bases from J, the gap between germline ends came to 12 bases. The CDR3 has 14 residues.

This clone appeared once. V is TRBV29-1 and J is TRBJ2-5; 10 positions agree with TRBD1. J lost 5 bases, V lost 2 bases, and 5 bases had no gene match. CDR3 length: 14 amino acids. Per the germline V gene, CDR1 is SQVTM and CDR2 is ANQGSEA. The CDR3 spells CSVEFGTGVETQYF. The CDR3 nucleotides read TGCAGCGTTGAATTCGGGACAGGGGTTGAGACCCAGTACTTC. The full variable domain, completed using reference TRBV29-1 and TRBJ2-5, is SAVISQKPSRDICQRGTSLTIQCQVDSQVTMMFWYRQQPGQSLTLIATANQGSEATYESGFVIDKFPISRPNLTFSTLTVSNMSPEDSSIYLCSVEFGTGVETQYFGPGTRLLVL.

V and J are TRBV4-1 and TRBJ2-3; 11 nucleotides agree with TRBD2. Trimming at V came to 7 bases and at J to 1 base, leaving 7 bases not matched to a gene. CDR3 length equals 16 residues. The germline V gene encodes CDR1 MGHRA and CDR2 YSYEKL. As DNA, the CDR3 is TGCGCCAGCACGGAGGAACTAGCGGGGGGCACAGATACGCAGTATTTT. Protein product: CASTEELAGGTDTQYF.